The rows below give T cell receptor beta chains drawn from one sample of a study of cytomegalovirus exposure and HLA in healthy donors. Assay used: immunoSEQ multiplex PCR; TCRdb lists only in-frame clones, some missing. The table records about 130,000 clones, roughly four fifths of them present only once. Sequenced input: PBMCs. These receptors were collected from a boy aged 2-15 years in good health and CMV-seronegative. Each CDR3 is given with its conserved first and last residue. Fields, in order: J gene, D gene, V gene, clone size, CDR3 protein, CDR3 DNA. A D gene is named only where the DNA matches it firmly. A clone size is listed for some rows: how often the clone was seen (once, few, many), or a class if it is expanded.

>TRBJ1-6|-|TRBV30|-
CAWSGQNGSPLHF
TGTGCCTGGAGTGGCCAGAATGGTTCACCCCTCCACTTT
>TRBJ1-1|-|TRBV5-1|-
CASSLERGEAFF
TGCGCCAGCAGCTTGGAACGGGGGGAAGCTTTCTTT
>TRBJ2-1|TRBD2|TRBV4-1|-
CASSQDRRGGKFF
TGCGCCAGCAGCCAAGATCGCCGGGGGGGCAAGTTCTTC
>TRBJ2-2|-|TRBV4-1|-
CASSQDLGPGELFF
TGCGCCAGCAGCCAAGATCTGGGGCCCGGGGAGCTGTTTTTT
>TRBJ1-1|-|TRBV6-5|-
CASSPLTGWTEAFF
TGTGCCAGCAGTCCCCTGACAGGTTGGACTGAAGCTTTCTTT
>TRBJ1-2|-|TRBV9|-
CASSRQAIYGYTF
TGTGCCAGCAGCCGACAGGCAATCTATGGCTACACCTTC
>TRBJ1-2|-|TRBV5-1|-
CASSLDGEVGYGYTF
TGCGCCAGCAGCTTGGACGGGGAGGTTGGCTATGGCTACACCTTC
>TRBJ1-6|-|TRBV2|-
CASRGRGTYNSPLHF
TGTGCCAGCAGGGGGAGGGGCACTTATAATTCACCCCTCCACTTT
>TRBJ2-3|TRBD1|TRBV18|-
CASSATGSTLSTDTQYF
TGTGCCAGCTCCGCGACAGGGTCTACCCTAAGCACAGATACGCAGTATTTT
>TRBJ1-1|-|TRBV19|-
CASSARIDSLNTEAFF
TGTGCCAGTAGTGCCCGCATTGACAGCCTGAACACTGAAGCTTTCTTT
>TRBJ2-1|TRBD2|TRBV29-1|-
CSVDLTGTSGLYNEQFF
TGCAGCGTTGATTTGACCGGGACTAGCGGCCTATACAATGAGCAGTTCTTC
>TRBJ1-1|-|TRBV18|-
CASSPPYGQGTEAFF
TGTGCCAGCTCACCACCGTACGGGCAGGGGACTGAAGCTTTCTTT
>TRBJ2-1|TRBD2|TRBV4-2|-
CASSQGLAGDYNEQFF
TGTGCCAGCAGCCAGGGACTAGCGGGAGACTACAATGAGCAGTTCTTC
>TRBJ1-1|-|TRBV5-1|-
CASSLAPGDTEAFF
TGCGCCAGCAGCTTGGCCCCGGGAGACACTGAAGCTTTCTTT
>TRBJ2-5|TRBD2|TRBV11-2|-
CASSLGGTGGETQYF
TGTGCCAGCAGCTTAGGAGGGACGGGGGGAGAGACCCAGTACTTC
>TRBJ1-1|-|TRBV5-1|-
CASSSTGSTEAFF
TGCGCCAGCAGCTCAACAGGGAGCACTGAAGCTTTCTTT
>TRBJ1-2|TRBD1|TRBV9|-
CASSTRDRGDGYTF
TGTGCCAGCAGCACCCGGGACAGGGGAGATGGCTACACCTTC
>TRBJ1-1|-|TRBV11-2|-
CASSLFLGRDTEAFF
TGTGCCAGCAGCTTATTCTTAGGGAGGGACACTGAAGCTTTCTTT
>TRBJ2-1|-|TRBV7-9|-
CASSPLGGFKQFF
TGTGCCAGCAGCCCGCTTGGGGGGTTTAAGCAGTTCTTC
>TRBJ2-6|-|TRBV7-9|once
CASSLTVVGANVLTF
TGTGCCAGCAGCTTAACAGTGGTGGGGGCCAACGTCCTGACTTTC
>TRBJ2-1|-|TRBV6-4|-
CASSVAENGEQFF
TGTGCCAGCAGTGTAGCGGAGAATGGGGAGCAGTTCTTC
>TRBJ1-5|-|TRBV6-1|-
CASSEEGGSGNQPQHF
TGTGCCAGCAGTGAAGAGGGCGGGAGTGGAAATCAGCCCCAGCATTTT
>TRBJ1-2|-|TRBV30|-
CAWSWGGISDGYTF
TGTGCCTGGAGCTGGGGGGGGATCAGCGATGGCTACACCTTC
>TRBJ1-3|-|TRBV15|-
CATSREGTLIYF
TGTGCCACCAGCAGAGAAGGGACACTTATATATTTT
>TRBJ2-3|-|TRBV9|few
CASSRYRTDTQYF
TGTGCCAGCAGCCGCTACCGCACAGATACGCAGTATTTT
>TRBJ2-7|TRBD2|TRBV6-1|once
CASSSAGGFDEQYF
TGTGCCAGCAGTTCCGCCGGGGGGTTCGACGAGCAGTACTTC
>TRBJ2-1|-|TRBV7-3|-
CASSLSTSSYNEQFF
TGTGCCAGCAGCTTAAGTACGAGCTCCTACAATGAGCAGTTCTTC
>TRBJ2-1|-|TRBV2|-
CASSDRANYNEQFF
TGTGCCAGCAGTGACAGGGCGAACTACAATGAGCAGTTCTTC
>TRBJ2-7|-|TRBV7-2|-
CASSRDNYEQYF
TGTGCCAGCTCTAGGGACAACTACGAGCAGTACTTC
>TRBJ1-5|-|TRBV5-1|-
CASSPGTFNNQPQHF
TGCGCCAGCAGTCCCGGGACATTTAACAATCAGCCCCAGCATTTT
>TRBJ2-1|-|TRBV7-3|-
CASSPTGVNEQFF
TGTGCCAGCAGCCCTACCGGGGTAAATGAGCAGTTCTTC
>TRBJ2-7|TRBD1|TRBV11-3|-
CASSLGTGLGEQYF
TGTGCCAGCAGCCTGGGGACAGGGTTAGGCGAGCAGTACTTC
>TRBJ1-1|-|TRBV5-4|-
CASSYPQQLNTEAFF
TGTGCCAGCAGCTACCCACAGCAGTTGAACACTGAAGCTTTCTTT
>TRBJ1-2|-|TRBV10-3|-
CAISEAGKGGYTF
TGTGCCATCAGTGAGGCGGGGAAGGGTGGCTACACCTTC